The T cell receptor beta chain under discussion was sequenced for a study of T cells after yellow fever vaccination. Remarks on this clonotype: Its antigen is unidentified.

The study's findings and limits: High-abundance clonotypes from the bulk population could contaminate FACS-sorted repertoires.

TCRdb re-derived calls from the 5' RACE reads in MiXCR, one entry per CDR3 protein. This table has approximately 170,000 distinct CDR3 sequences, 9.5% to 11% appearing once. The sequenced sample was CD8+ T cells sorted from PBMCs, obtained 15 days after the yellow fever booster vaccination. The sequence was obtained from a man between 18 and 35 years old who received the YFV17D yellow fever vaccine.

The CDR3 region is CASQVGGWDTEAFF. As DNA, the CDR3 is TGTGCCAGCCAGGTCGGGGGATGGGACACTGAAGCTTTCTTT. J is TRBJ1-1 and V is TRBV6-5; possibly TRBD1 for D (5 bases). The V end was cut by 8 bases, the J end by 3 bases, with 16 bases between. The length of the CDR3 is 14 residues. Germline CDR1 reads MNHEY; CDR2 reads SVGAGI.